Listed below are T cell receptor beta chains from one sample, sequenced in a study of blood T cells in healthy people across ages. TCRdb itself ran the 5' RACE reads through MiXCR, one entry per CDR3 protein. Here the sample spans 1.5 million to 2 million distinct CDR3 sequences, just under 50% being singletons. The sample was blood. Receptors were obtained from a woman in her thirties or forties in good health. CDR3s include the opening cysteine and the closing phenylalanine or tryptophan. D genes are given only for firm matches. The size of a clone is reported for some rows only, either as once, few or many, or as a class for expanded clones.

clone size,J gene,CDR3 length,V gene,D gene,CDR3 protein,CDR3 DNA
once,TRBJ2-5,16,TRBV7-2,TRBD1,CASSLAGGRVLYEQYF,TGTGCCAGCAGCTTAGCAGGGGGCCGGGTCTTATATGAGCAGTACTTC
few,TRBJ2-1,15,TRBV7-9,TRBD2,CASRALAGGYNEQFF,TGTGCCAGCAGGGCCCTAGCGGGGGGTTACAATGAGCAGTTCTTC
NA,TRBJ2-3,15,TRBV24-1,NA,CATSDFGGEADTQYF,TGTGCCACCAGTGATTTTGGCGGGGAGGCAGATACGCAGTATTTT
few,TRBJ2-1,14,TRBV12-3/TRBV12-4,TRBD1,CASSKDRAYNEQFF,TGTGCCAGCAGTAAAGACAGGGCTTACAATGAGCAGTTCTTC
few,TRBJ1-2,15,TRBV28,TRBD1,CASSDPGQGASGYTF,TGTGCCAGCAGTGATCCGGGACAGGGGGCCAGCGGCTACACCTTC
NA,TRBJ1-6,15,TRBV11-2,NA,CASSPTTGSNSPLHF,TGTGCCAGCAGCCCTACGACGGGCAGCAATTCACCCCTCCACTTT
NA,TRBJ1-1,14,TRBV20-1,TRBD1,CSAYRQGQDTEAFF,TGCAGTGCCTACCGACAGGGGCAGGACACTGAAGCTTTCTTT
many,TRBJ2-1,10,TRBV25-1,NA,CASSDNEQFF,TGTGCCAGCAGTGACAATGAGCAGTTCTTC
NA,TRBJ1-1,16,TRBV5-1,NA,CASSLVPGAGDTEAFF,TGCGCCAGCAGCTTGGTGCCAGGGGCCGGGGACACTGAAGCTTTCTTT
NA,TRBJ2-7,15,TRBV3-1,NA,CASSHSPEGTYEQYF,TGTGCCAGCAGCCATTCCCCGGAAGGGACCTACGAGCAGTACTTC
NA,TRBJ1-6,18,TRBV28,NA,CASSFPRTVDSYNSPLHF,TGTGCCAGCAGTTTCCCTCGGACAGTAGATTCCTATAATTCACCCCTCCACTTT
NA,TRBJ2-1,16,TRBV13,TRBD1,CASSSFGTGIYNEQFF,TGTGCCAGCAGCTCGTTCGGGACAGGTATCTACAATGAGCAGTTCTTC
many,TRBJ2-3,16,TRBV7-3,TRBD2,CASSLLAGGPTDTQYF,TGTGCCAGCAGCTTACTAGCGGGGGGGCCCACAGATACGCAGTATTTT
NA,TRBJ1-2,11,TRBV29-1,NA,CSVEGRTGYTF,TGCAGCGTTGAAGGTAGAACCGGCTACACCTTC
NA,TRBJ2-5,13,TRBV2,NA,CASRQRTGETQYF,TGTGCCAGCAGACAGCGGACGGGGGAGACCCAGTACTTC
NA,TRBJ2-1,16,TRBV24-1,TRBD1,CATSARTGNSYNEQFF,TGTGCCACCAGTGCCCGGACAGGGAACTCCTACAATGAGCAGTTCTTC
NA,TRBJ2-3,14,TRBV24-1,NA,CATSEKGGSDTQYF,TGTGCCACCAGTGAAAAAGGGGGGTCCGATACGCAGTATTTT
NA,TRBJ1-2,14,TRBV28,TRBD1,CASRSDRTLYGYTF,TGTGCCAGCAGGTCGGACAGGACTCTTTATGGCTACACCTTC
NA,TRBJ2-1,12,TRBV3-1,TRBD1,CASSQGGTGQFF,TGTGCCAGCAGCCAAGGGGGGACAGGGCAGTTCTTC
few,TRBJ1-6,18,TRBV12-3/TRBV12-4,NA,CASSRGSGARSYNSPLHF,TGTGCCAGCAGCCGTGGGTCAGGGGCTAGGTCCTATAATTCACCCCTCCACTTT
few,TRBJ1-5,13,TRBV4-3,NA,CASSQGLGQPQHF,TGCGCCAGCAGCCAAGGGCTGGGTCAGCCCCAGCATTTT
once,TRBJ2-1,12,TRBV5-4,NA,CASLGATSEQFF,TGTGCCAGCTTGGGGGCGACTAGCGAGCAGTTCTTC
NA,TRBJ1-2,17,TRBV29-1,NA,CSVDGSRDIRPNYGYTF,TGCAGCGTTGATGGGAGCCGGGACATAAGGCCAAACTATGGCTACACCTTC
few,TRBJ1-2,16,TRBV7-2,TRBD1,CASTGTGGPSLYGYTF,TGTGCCAGCACCGGGACAGGGGGGCCCTCACTTTATGGCTACACCTTC
NA,TRBJ2-7,13,TRBV6-6,TRBD2,CASGGDYYNEQYF,TGTGCCAGCGGCGGGGACTATTACAATGAGCAGTACTTC
NA,TRBJ2-2,18,TRBV9,NA,CASSVGLGGHRNTGELFF,TGTGCCAGCAGCGTCGGGCTCGGGGGGCACCGAAACACCGGGGAGCTGTTTTTT
many,TRBJ2-7,14,TRBV3-1,NA,CASSQDLGSYEQYF,TGTGCCAGCAGCCAAGATCTGGGCTCCTACGAGCAGTACTTC
once,TRBJ2-2,16,TRBV6-5,TRBD1,CASSPRTIQGSGELFF,TGTGCCAGCAGTCCCCGCACAATACAGGGGTCCGGGGAGCTGTTTTTT
NA,TRBJ2-6,16,TRBV6-5,NA,CASSPPRGRGANVLTF,TGTGCCAGCAGCCCTCCCCGAGGGAGGGGGGCCAACGTCCTGACTTTC
few,TRBJ2-7,15,TRBV6-2/TRBV6-3,NA,CASSYRVGSSYEQYF,TGTGCCAGCAGTTACCGCGTCGGGAGCTCCTACGAGCAGTACTTC
few,TRBJ2-1,16,TRBV6-2/TRBV6-3,TRBD2,CASSYRSGGADNEQFF,TGTGCCAGCAGTTACAGAAGCGGGGGGGCCGACAATGAGCAGTTCTTC
NA,TRBJ2-7,13,TRBV28,NA,CASRARLGYEQYF,TGTGCCAGCAGGGCCAGACTCGGGTACGAGCAGTACTTC
few,TRBJ2-3,16,TRBV7-2,NA,CASSPRPRGSTDTQYF,TGTGCTAGCAGCCCCCGCCCCCGGGGCAGCACAGATACGCAGTATTTT
NA,TRBJ1-4,17,TRBV28,NA,CASSPMPQGNTNEKLFF,TGTGCCAGCAGTCCTATGCCACAGGGAAATACTAATGAAAAACTGTTTTTT
NA,TRBJ2-3,19,TRBV7-2,TRBD2,CASSLRGIRSGGYTDTQYF,TGTGCCAGCAGCTTAAGGGGGATTCGAAGCGGGGGGTACACAGATACGCAGTATTTT
NA,TRBJ2-5,13,TRBV3-1,NA,CASSQGWGETQYF,TGTGCCAGCAGCCAAGGCTGGGGGGAGACCCAGTACTTC
NA,TRBJ2-3,14,TRBV7-2,NA,CASSFTGLPDTQYF,TGTGCCAGCAGCTTTACGGGACTCCCAGATACGCAGTATTTT
NA,TRBJ1-2,11,TRBV29-1,NA,CSVARDYGYTF,TGCAGCGTGGCCCGGGACTATGGCTACACCTTC
NA,TRBJ1-2,15,TRBV14,NA,CASSQDKRGVYGYTF,TGTGCCAGCAGCCAAGATAAGAGGGGGGTCTATGGCTACACCTTC
NA,TRBJ1-2,14,TRBV7-2,TRBD1,CASLWTGTGLGYTF,TGTGCCAGCCTTTGGACCGGGACAGGGTTGGGCTACACCTTC
NA,TRBJ2-5,16,TRBV12-3/TRBV12-4,NA,CASSPAPQGTQETQYF,TGTGCCAGCAGTCCCGCCCCACAGGGGACTCAAGAGACCCAGTACTTC
few,TRBJ2-7,16,TRBV21-1,NA,CASSILRTGPLYEQYF,TGTGCCAGCAGCATTCTAAGGACAGGGCCACTCTACGAGCAGTACTTC
few,TRBJ2-1,18,TRBV24-1,TRBD2,CATSDFGAGLRGGREQFF,TGTGCCACCAGTGATTTCGGCGCAGGACTGCGGGGGGGCCGTGAGCAGTTCTTC
NA,TRBJ2-1,16,TRBV9,NA,CASSPHLRGAGNEQFF,TGTGCCAGCAGCCCACATTTACGGGGGGCGGGAAATGAGCAGTTCTTC
few,TRBJ1-2,13,TRBV27,NA,CASSSAGHRGYTF,TGTGCCAGCAGTTCAGCGGGACACCGAGGCTACACCTTC
NA,TRBJ2-1,15,TRBV20-1,NA,CSARDLGRSHNEQFF,TGCAGTGCTAGAGATTTGGGACGCTCCCACAATGAGCAGTTCTTC
NA,TRBJ1-2,14,TRBV9,TRBD1,CASSVPGGNYGYTF,TGTGCCAGCAGCGTTCCAGGGGGCAACTATGGCTACACCTTC
NA,TRBJ1-4,14,TRBV2,NA,CASRRQATNEKLFF,TGTGCCAGCAGGCGACAGGCGACAAATGAAAAACTGTTTTTT
once,TRBJ2-5,10,TRBV29-1,NA,CSVESETQYF,TGCAGCGTTGAGTCGGAGACCCAGTACTTC
NA,TRBJ2-4,14,TRBV19,NA,CASGGALGKNIQYF,TGTGCCAGTGGAGGGGCGTTAGGCAAAAACATTCAGTACTTC
NA,TRBJ2-2,15,TRBV6-2/TRBV6-3,NA,CASSSRGGRSGELFF,TGTGCCAGCAGTAGCCGGGGCGGAAGGTCCGGGGAGCTGTTTTTT
NA,TRBJ2-3,16,TRBV4-3,NA,CASSQGLRVDTDTQYF,TGCGCCAGCAGCCAAGGGCTGCGGGTCGACACAGATACGCAGTATTTT
NA,TRBJ2-1,15,TRBV20-1,TRBD2,CSARVERGVHNEQFF,TGCAGTGCTAGAGTGGAGCGGGGGGTCCACAATGAGCAGTTCTTC
few,TRBJ1-2,16,TRBV27,NA,CASSKPDSLGNYGYTF,TGTGCCAGCAGCAAACCGGACTCGTTGGGGAACTATGGCTACACCTTC
NA,TRBJ1-2,14,TRBV7-2,TRBD1,CASSPEGARYGYTF,TGTGCCAGCAGCCCCGAGGGGGCTCGGTATGGCTACACCTTC
NA,TRBJ2-5,11,TRBV29-1,TRBD1,CSGDPGQGGYF,TGCAGCGGTGACCCGGGACAGGGTGGGTACTTC